This TCR beta chain was obtained from a study of OX40 agonist ivuxolimab in advanced cancers. Study overall: Treatment of patients was with ivuxolimab, an agonistic anti-OX40 (CD134) antibody. Cohort: around 83% men, mean age around 61, aged roughly 23 to 79. Whole-study findings and limits: At doses 0.1 to 3.0 mg/kg, CD4+ and CD8+ clones expanded. Expanded clones were, on average, more numerous in CD8+ T cells than in CD4+.

This clone was seen a few times. What it binds is not known. The protocol was immunoSEQ multiplex PCR, while the TCRdb copy is restricted to in-frame clones and leaves out a portion. Counted here are more than 50,000 clones, around 86% occurring once; the ten biggest clones make up approximately 1.8%. There are 13 residues in the CDR3. Germline assignment: CDR1 LGHNA and CDR2 YSLEER. V was pared by 4 bases and J by 9 bases, with 10 bases between. The material sequenced was CD4+ or CD8+ T cells sorted from blood, taken in a trial of the OX40 agonist ivuxolimab. The genes are TRBV4-3 and TRBJ1-6; D not resolved. This clonotype originated in an adult with an advanced solid tumor such as melanoma, head and neck, liver or kidney cancer. The CDR3 loop is CASSPRISSPLHF. In DNA form, the CDR3 reads TGCGCCAGCAGCCCGAGGATAAGTTCACCCCTCCACTTT.